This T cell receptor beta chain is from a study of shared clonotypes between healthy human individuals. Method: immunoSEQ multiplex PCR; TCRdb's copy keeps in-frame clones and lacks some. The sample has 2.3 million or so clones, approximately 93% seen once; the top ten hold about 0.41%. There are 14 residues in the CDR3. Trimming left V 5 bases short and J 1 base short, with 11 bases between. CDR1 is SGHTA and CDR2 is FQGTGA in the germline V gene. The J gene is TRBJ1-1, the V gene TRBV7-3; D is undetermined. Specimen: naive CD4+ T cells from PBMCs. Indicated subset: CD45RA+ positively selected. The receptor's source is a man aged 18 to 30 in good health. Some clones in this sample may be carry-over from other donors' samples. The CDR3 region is CASSPHPGNTEAFF. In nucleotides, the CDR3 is TGTGCCAGCAGCCCACACCCCGGGAACACTGAAGCTTTCTTT.